This TCR beta chain was obtained from a study of T cell responses to AZD1222 COVID-19 vaccine. Generated by immunoSEQ multiplex PCR, the TCRdb table keeps only in-frame clones and is missing some. The sample comprises about 150,000 clones, roughly 87% of which are singletons, and approximately 5.9% rests with the top ten. Trimming pared 6 bases from V and 5 bases from J, leaving 10 bases between. The CDR3 length is 12 residues. Germline V gene lookup returns CDR1 MNHNY and CDR2 SVGAGI (reference sequence). Study conclusions and caveats: Baseline seropositives among AZD1222 recipients totaled only five to seven. Donor demographics were predominantly white British with a female majority; clonal diversity may be underestimated.

As for this clone: Its antigen is unknown.

The chain is built from TRBV6-6 and TRBJ1-2; the D is unclear. The sequence was collected from an adult who received the AZD1222 COVID-19 vaccine. The source was peripheral blood, collected 28 days after the second AZD1222 dose. The CDR3 DNA follows: TGTGCCAGCAGCGCCGAGGAGTATGGCTACACCTTC. Translated: CASSAEEYGYTF.